A selection of T cell receptor beta chains follows, all from one sample in a study of T cells in Graves' hyperthyroidism and ophthalmopathy. TCRdb passed the multiplex PCR reads through MiXCR, listing each CDR3 protein once. The repertoire includes about 96,000 distinct CDR3 sequences, roughly 56% of them detected once, and around 30% sits in the top ten. What was sequenced was blood. These TCRs come from a woman between 40 and 50 years old with Graves' hyperthyroidism. The conserved cysteine and the conserved F or W are not part of the CDR3 here.

TRBV12-3/TRBV12-4	TRBJ2-5	ASRAGLAARTQY
TRBV29-1	TRBJ2-7	SVEGGYEQY
TRBV19	TRBJ1-1	ASNPGDSLVKNTEAF
TRBV24-1	TRBJ1-1	ATRGGWMNTEAF
TRBV28	TRBJ2-6	ASRGGSGANVLT
TRBV7-8	TRBJ1-2	ASSQGPGTATYGYT
TRBV12-3/TRBV12-4	TRBJ2-7	ASSLAPTGSYEQY
TRBV7-9	TRBJ1-4	ASSRTAGGPNEKLF
TRBV19	TRBJ1-2	ASSIAPGPDYGYT
TRBV20-1	TRBJ1-5	SARGGVGGYEH
TRBV10-3	TRBJ1-5	AISPGGPGQPQH
TRBV2	TRBJ2-7	ASSGQGGHSYEQY
TRBV9	TRBJ2-7	ASSPLAGASEQY
TRBV7-2	TRBJ2-5	ASSLKRLAGNQETQY
TRBV2	TRBJ1-4	ASTLDRDAKLF